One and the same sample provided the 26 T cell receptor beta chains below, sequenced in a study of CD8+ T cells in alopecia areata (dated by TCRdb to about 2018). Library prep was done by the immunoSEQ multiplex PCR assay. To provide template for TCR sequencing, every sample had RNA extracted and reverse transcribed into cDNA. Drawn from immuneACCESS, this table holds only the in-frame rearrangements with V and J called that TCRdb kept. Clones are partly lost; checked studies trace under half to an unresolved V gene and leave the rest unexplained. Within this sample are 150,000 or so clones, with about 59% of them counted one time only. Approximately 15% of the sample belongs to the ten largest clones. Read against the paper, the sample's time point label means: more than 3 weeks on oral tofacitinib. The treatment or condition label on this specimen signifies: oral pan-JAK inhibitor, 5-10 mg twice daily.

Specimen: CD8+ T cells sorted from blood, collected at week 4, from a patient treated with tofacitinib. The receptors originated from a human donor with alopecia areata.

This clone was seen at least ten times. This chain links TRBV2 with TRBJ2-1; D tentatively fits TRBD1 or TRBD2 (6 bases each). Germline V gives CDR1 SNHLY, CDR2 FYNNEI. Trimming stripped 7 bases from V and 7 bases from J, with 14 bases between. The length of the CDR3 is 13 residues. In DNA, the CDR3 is TGTGCCAGCACTGGGGGGACAACTAATGAGCAGTTCTTC. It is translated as CASTGGTTNEQFF.

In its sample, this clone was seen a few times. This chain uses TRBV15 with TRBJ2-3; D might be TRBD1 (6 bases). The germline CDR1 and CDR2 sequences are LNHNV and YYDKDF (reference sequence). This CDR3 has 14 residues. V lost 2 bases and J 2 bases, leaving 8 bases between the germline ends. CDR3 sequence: CATSRQGLTDTQYF. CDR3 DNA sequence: TGTGCCACCAGCAGACAGGGGCTCACAGATACGCAGTATTTT.

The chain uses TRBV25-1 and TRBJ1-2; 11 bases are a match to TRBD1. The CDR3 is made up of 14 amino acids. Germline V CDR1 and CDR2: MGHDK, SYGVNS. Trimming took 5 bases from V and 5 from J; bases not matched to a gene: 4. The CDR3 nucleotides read TGTGCCAGCAGTCGGACAGGGGGCAGATATGGCTACACCTTC. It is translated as CASSRTGGRYGYTF.

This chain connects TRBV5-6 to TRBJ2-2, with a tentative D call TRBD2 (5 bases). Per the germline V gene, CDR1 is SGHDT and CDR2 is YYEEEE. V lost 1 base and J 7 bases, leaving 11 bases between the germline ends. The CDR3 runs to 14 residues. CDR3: CASSLQYGIGELFF. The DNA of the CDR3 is TGTGCCAGCAGCTTGCAGTACGGGATCGGGGAGCTGTTTTTT.

The CDR3 region has the DNA TGCAGCGCTATTCGCGGGGCCCTTAACACTGAAGCTTTCTTT. Translated: CSAIRGALNTEAFF. This chain uses TRBV29-1 with TRBJ1-1; tentative D call: TRBD1 (5 bases). Per germline, CDR1 SQVTM and CDR2 ANQGSEA. This CDR3 comprises 14 residues. The germline V and J ends were trimmed by 7 bases and 2 bases, with 17 bases remaining between them.

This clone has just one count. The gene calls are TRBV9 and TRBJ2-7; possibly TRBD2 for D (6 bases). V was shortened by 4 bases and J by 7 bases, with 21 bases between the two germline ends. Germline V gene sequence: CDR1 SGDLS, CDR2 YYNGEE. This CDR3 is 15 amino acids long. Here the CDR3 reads CASSQGGAGTREQYF. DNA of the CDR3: TGTGCCAGCAGCCAAGGAGGGGCAGGAACAAGGGAGCAGTACTTC.

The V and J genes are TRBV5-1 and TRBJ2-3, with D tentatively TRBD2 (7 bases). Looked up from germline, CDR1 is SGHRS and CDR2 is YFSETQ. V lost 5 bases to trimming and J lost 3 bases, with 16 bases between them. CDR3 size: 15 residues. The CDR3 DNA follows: TGCGCCAGCAGGATAAGGGGGGGAGCAACAGATACGCAGTATTTT. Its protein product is CASRIRGGATDTQYF.

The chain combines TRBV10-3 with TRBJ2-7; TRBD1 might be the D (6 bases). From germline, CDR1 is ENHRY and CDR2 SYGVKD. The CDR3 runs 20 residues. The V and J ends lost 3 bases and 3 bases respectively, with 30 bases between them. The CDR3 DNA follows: TGTGCCATCAGTGATAGGGGGACCCCGAATGGAGGACCTTCAGGCTACGAGCAGTACTTC. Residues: CAISDRGTPNGGPSGYEQYF.

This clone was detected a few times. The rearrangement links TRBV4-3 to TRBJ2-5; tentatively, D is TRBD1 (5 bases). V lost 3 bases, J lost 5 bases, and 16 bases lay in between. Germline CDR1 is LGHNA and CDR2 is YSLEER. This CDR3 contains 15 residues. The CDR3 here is CASSQIYRFGETQYF. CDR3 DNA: TGCGCCAGCAGCCAGATCTACAGGTTTGGTGAGACCCAGTACTTC.

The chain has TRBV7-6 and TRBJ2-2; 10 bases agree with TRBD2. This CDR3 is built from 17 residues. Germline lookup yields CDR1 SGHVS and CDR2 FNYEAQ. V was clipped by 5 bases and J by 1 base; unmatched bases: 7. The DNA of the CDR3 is TGTGCCAGCAGCCCCTTTGCTAGCGGGGGGAACACCGGGGAGCTGTTTTTT. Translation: CASSPFASGGNTGELFF.

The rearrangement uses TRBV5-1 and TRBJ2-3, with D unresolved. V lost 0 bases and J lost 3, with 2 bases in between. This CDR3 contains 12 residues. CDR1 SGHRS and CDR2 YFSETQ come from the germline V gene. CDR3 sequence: CASSLETDTQYF. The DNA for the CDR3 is TGCGCCAGCAGCTTGGAAACAGATACGCAGTATTTT.

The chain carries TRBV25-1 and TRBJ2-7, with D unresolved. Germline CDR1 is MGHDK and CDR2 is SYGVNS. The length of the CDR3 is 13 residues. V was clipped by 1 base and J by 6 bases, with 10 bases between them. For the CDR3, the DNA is TGTGCCAGCAGTGAATTGGGGATTCTCGAGCAGTACTTC. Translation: CASSELGILEQYF.

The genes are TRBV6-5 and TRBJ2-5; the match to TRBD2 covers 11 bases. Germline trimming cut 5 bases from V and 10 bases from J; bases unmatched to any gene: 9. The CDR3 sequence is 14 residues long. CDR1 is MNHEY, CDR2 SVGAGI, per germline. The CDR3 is CASSGGTSGALQYF. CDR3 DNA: TGTGCCAGCAGTGGTGGGACTAGCGGAGCTCTCCAGTACTTC.

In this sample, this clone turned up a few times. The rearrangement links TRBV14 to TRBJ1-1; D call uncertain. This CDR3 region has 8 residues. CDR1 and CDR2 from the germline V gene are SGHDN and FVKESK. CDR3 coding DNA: TGTGCTGGGGCTGAAGCTTTCTTT. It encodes CAGAEAFF. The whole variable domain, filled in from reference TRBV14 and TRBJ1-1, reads EAGVTQFPSHSVIEKGQTVTLRCDPISGHDNLYWYRRVMGKEIKFLLHFVKESKQDESGMPNNRFLAERTGGTYSTLKVQPAELEDSGVYFCAGAEAFFGQGTRLTVV.

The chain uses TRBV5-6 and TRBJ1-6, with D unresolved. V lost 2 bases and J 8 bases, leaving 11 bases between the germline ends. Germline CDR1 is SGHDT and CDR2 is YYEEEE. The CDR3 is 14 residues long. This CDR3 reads CASSFSPTDSPLHF. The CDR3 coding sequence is TGTGCCAGCAGCTTCAGTCCCACGGATTCACCCCTCCACTTT.

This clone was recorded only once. CDR3 DNA: TGTGCCTGGAGTGTACACAGTTCGGACTACGAGCAGTACTTC. It encodes CAWSVHSSDYEQYF. The chain combines TRBV30 with TRBJ2-7; D unclear. The germline CDR1 and CDR2 sequences are GTSNPN and SVGIG (reference sequence). CDR3 length equals 14 residues. Trimming took 0 bases from V and 3 from J, leaving 12 bases between them.

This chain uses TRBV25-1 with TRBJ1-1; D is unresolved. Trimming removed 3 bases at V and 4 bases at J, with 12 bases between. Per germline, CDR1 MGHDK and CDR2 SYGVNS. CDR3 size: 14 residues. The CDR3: CASSDPLWGTEAFF. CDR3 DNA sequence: TGTGCCAGCAGTGACCCGTTATGGGGCACTGAAGCTTTCTTT.

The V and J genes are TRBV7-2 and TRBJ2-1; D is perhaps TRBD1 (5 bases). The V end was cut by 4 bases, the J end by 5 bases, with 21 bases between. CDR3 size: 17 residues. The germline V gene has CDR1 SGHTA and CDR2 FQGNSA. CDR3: CASSSMVDTPLNNEQFF. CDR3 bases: TGTGCCAGCAGCTCCATGGTGGACACTCCTTTGAACAATGAGCAGTTCTTC.

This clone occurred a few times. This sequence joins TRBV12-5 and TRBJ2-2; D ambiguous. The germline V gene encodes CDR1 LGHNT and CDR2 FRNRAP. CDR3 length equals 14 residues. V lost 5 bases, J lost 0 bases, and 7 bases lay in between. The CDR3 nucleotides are TGTGCTAGTGGTATCCAGACGAACACCGGGGAGCTGTTTTTT. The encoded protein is CASGIQTNTGELFF.

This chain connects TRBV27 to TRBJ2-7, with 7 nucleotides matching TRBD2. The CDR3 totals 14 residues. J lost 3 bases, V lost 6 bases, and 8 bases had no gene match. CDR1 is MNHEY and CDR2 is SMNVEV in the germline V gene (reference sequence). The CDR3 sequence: CASSLRLAGYEQYF. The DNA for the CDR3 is TGTGCCAGCAGCTTAAGACTAGCTGGCTACGAGCAGTACTTC.

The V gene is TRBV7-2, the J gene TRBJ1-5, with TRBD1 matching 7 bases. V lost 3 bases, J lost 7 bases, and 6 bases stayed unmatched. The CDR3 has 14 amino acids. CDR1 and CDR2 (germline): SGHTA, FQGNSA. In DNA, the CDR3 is TGTGCCAGCAGCTTTAACAGGGGCGGACAGCCCCAGCATTTT. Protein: CASSFNRGGQPQHF.

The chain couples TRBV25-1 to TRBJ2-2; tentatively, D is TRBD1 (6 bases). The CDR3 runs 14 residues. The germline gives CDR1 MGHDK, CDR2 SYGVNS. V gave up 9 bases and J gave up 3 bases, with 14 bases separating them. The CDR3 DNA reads TGTGCCAGTAACAGGGCCGGGGACACCGGGGAGCTGTTTTTT. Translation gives CASNRAGDTGELFF.

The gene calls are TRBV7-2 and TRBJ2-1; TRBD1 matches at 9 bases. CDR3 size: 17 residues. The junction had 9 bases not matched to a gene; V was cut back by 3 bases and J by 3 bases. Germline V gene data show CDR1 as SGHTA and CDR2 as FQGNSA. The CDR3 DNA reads TGTGCCAGCAGCTTTGTGTTACAGGGGGCGGGCTACAATGAGCAGTTCTTC. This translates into CASSFVLQGAGYNEQFF.

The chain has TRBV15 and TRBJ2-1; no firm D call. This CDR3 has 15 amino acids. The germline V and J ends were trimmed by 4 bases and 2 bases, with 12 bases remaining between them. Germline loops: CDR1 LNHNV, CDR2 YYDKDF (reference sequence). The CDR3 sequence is CATSTGLPTYNEQFF. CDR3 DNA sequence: TGTGCCACCAGCACGGGCCTACCAACCTACAATGAGCAGTTCTTC. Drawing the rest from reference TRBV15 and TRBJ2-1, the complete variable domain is DAMVIQNPRYQVTQFGKPVTLSCSQTLNHNVMYWYQQKSSQAPKLLFHYYDKDFNNEADTPDNFQSRRPNTSFCFLDIRSPGLGDTAMYLCATSTGLPTYNEQFFGPGTRLTVL.

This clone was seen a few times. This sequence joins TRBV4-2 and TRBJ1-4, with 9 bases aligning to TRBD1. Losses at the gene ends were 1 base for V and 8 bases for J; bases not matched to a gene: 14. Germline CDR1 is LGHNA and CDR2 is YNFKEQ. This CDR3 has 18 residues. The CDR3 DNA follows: TGTGCCAGCAGCCAAGTTGTGGGACAGGGCCTCCCCGGGGAAAAACTGTTTTTT. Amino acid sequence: CASSQVVGQGLPGEKLFF.

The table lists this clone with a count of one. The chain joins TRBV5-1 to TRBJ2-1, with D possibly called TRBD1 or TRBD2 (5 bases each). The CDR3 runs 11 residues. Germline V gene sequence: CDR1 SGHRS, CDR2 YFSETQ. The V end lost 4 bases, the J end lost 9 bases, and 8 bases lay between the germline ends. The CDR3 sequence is CASSPGSEQFF. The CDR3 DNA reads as TGCGCCAGCAGCCCAGGGAGTGAGCAGTTCTTC.